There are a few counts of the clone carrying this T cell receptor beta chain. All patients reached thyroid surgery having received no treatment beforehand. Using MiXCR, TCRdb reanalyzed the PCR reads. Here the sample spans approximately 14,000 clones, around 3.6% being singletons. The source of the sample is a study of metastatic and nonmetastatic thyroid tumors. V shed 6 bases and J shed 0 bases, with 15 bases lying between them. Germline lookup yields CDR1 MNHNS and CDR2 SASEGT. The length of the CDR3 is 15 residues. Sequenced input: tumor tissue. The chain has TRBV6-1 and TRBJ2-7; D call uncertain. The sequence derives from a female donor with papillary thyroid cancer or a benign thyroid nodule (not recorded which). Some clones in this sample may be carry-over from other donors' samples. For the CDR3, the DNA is TGTGCCAGCAGCCCGACGGATCACGTCTCCTACGAGCAGTACTTC. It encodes CASSPTDHVSYEQYF.